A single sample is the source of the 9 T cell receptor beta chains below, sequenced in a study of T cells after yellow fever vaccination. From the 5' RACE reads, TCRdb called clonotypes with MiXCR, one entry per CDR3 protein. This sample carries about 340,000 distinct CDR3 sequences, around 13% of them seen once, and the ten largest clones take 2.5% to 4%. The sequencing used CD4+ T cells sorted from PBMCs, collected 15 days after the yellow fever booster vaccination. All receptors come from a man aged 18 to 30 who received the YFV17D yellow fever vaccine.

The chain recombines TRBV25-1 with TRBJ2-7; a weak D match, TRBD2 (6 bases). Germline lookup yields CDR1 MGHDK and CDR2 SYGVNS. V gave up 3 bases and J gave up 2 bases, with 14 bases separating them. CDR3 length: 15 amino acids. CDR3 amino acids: CASSDGGRIPYEQYV. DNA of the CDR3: TGTGCCAGCAGTGATGGGGGGAGGATACCCTACGAGCAGTACGTC.

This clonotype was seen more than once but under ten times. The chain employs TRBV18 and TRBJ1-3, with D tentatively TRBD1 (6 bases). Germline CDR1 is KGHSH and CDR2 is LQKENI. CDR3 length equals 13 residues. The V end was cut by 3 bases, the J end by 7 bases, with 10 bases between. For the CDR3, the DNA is TGTGCCAGCTCACCCACAGGGCGGAACACCATATATTTT. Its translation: CASSPTGRNTIYF.

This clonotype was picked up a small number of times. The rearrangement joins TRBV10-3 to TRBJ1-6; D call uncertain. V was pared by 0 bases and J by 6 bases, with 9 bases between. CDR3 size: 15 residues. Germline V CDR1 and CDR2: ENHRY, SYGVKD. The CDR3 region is CAISESHSLNSPLHF. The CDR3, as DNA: TGTGCCATCAGTGAGTCCCACAGCCTTAATTCACCCCTCCACTTT.

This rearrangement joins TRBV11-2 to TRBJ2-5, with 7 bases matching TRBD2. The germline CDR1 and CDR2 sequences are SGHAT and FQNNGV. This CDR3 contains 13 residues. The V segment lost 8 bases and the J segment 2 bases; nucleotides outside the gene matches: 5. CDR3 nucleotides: TGTGCCAGCCCCCCCGGGGGGCAAGAGACCCAGTACTTC. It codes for CASPPGGQETQYF. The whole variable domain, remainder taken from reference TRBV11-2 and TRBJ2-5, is EAGVAQSPRYKIIEKRQSVAFWCNPISGHATLYWYQQILGQGPKLLIQFQNNGVVDDSQLPKDRFSAERLKGVDSTLKIQPAKLEDSAVYLCASPPGGQETQYFGPGTRLLVL.

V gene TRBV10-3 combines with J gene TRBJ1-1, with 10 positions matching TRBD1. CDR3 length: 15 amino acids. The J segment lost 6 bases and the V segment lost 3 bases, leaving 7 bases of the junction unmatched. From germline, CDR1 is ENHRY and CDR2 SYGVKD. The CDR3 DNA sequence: TGTGCCATCAGTGAACCGCGGGACAGGGGCCCTGAAGCTTTCTTT. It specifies CAISEPRDRGPEAFF.

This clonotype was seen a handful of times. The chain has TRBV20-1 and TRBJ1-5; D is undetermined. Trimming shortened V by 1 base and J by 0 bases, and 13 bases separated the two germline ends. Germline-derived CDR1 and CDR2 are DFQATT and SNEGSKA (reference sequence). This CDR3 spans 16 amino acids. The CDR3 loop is CSARVPAVHSNQPQHF. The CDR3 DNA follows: TGCAGTGCTAGAGTGCCAGCCGTCCATAGCAATCAGCCCCAGCATTTT.

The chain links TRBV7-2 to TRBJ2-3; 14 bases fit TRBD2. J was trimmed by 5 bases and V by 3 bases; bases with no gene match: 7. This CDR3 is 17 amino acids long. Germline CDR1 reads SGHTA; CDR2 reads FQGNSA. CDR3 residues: CASSFRLAGGPGDTQYF. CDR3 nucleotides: TGTGCCAGCAGCTTCAGACTAGCGGGGGGGCCGGGAGATACGCAGTATTTT.

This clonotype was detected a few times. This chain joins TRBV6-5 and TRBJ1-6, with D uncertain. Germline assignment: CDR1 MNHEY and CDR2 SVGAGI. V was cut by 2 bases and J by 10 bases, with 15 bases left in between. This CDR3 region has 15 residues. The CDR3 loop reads CASSYAGIGGSPLHF. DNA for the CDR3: TGTGCCAGCAGTTACGCTGGGATTGGCGGATCACCCCTCCACTTT.

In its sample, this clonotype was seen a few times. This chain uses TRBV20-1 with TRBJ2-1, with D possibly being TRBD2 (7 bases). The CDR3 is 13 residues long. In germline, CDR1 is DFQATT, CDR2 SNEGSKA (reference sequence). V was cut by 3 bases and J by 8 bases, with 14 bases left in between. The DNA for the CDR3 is TGCAGTGCTAGGTGGGGGGGCCGCGATGAGCAGTTCTTC. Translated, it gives CSARWGGRDEQFF.